Listed below are T cell receptor beta chains from one sample, sequenced in a study of blood T cell repertoires in COVID-19. The protocol was immunoSEQ multiplex PCR, while the TCRdb copy is restricted to in-frame clones and leaves out a portion. The table lists more than 300,000 clones, approximately 82% of them singletons, with 0.95% to 1.5% in the top ten. The material sequenced was peripheral blood. Receptors were obtained from a woman between 45 and 60 years old with acute or convalescent COVID-19. CDR3s include the opening cysteine and the closing phenylalanine or tryptophan. A D gene is named only where the DNA matches it firmly.

v_gene	j_gene	d_gene	CDR3aa
TRBV5-1	TRBJ2-3	-	CASSEDRDTDTQYF
TRBV7-2	TRBJ2-5	-	CASSPLGGALAALETQYF
TRBV30	TRBJ2-3	TRBD2	CAWSVPVAGADTQYF
TRBV5-4	TRBJ2-3	TRBD2	CASSLFGGGAGDTQYF
TRBV27	TRBJ1-2	TRBD1	CASSFRDRGGYTF
TRBV2	TRBJ1-1	-	CASSDIQGRGTEAFF
TRBV5-1	TRBJ2-2	TRBD1	CASDRGESGELFF
TRBV18	TRBJ2-2	-	CASSPSSGELFF
TRBV12-3/TRBV12-4	TRBJ1-1	-	CASSLGASTEAFF
TRBV6-5	TRBJ2-1	-	CASSYNTGSYNEQFF
TRBV7-8	TRBJ2-2	-	CASSFSGRELFF
TRBV2	TRBJ2-7	-	CASSSGSYEQYF
TRBV7-2	TRBJ2-7	-	CASSLEGGNPSYEQYF
TRBV29-1	TRBJ1-5	TRBD1	CSVGLQGGSNQPQHF
TRBV12-3/TRBV12-4	TRBJ2-3	-	CASSFLTDTQYF
TRBV5-1	TRBJ2-7	TRBD2	CASSLGAGVNNEQYF
TRBV3-1/TRBV3-2	TRBJ2-5	-	CASGGPNQETQYF
TRBV2	TRBJ1-6	TRBD1	CASSERGTGWQSSYNSPLHF
TRBV4-3	TRBJ2-5	-	CASSQEGTTRGETQYF
TRBV27	TRBJ1-5	-	CASSLTGVSQPQHF
TRBV9	TRBJ2-2	-	CASSVEAMPGELFF
TRBV5-1	TRBJ1-4	TRBD1	CASSELSRGAFKRELFF
TRBV5-1	TRBJ1-2	TRBD1	CASAKGGGYGYTF
TRBV3-1/TRBV3-2	TRBJ2-2	-	CASRGPTGELFF
TRBV28	TRBJ1-2	-	CASSLEVRGNYGYTF
TRBV12-3/TRBV12-4	TRBJ1-5	-	CASSQGLSQPQHF
TRBV10-2	TRBJ1-5	-	CASSEFVVSGAAAQHF
TRBV23-1	TRBJ1-5	-	CASSQSYRIPTYSNQPQHF
TRBV7-2	TRBJ2-5	-	CASSLVQGEETQYF
TRBV18	TRBJ2-4	-	CASSPDREESIQYF
TRBV29-1	TRBJ1-1	TRBD1	CSVGTGGNTEAFF
TRBV7-3	TRBJ2-1	-	CASSPTTISYNEQFF
TRBV18	TRBJ1-5	-	CASSPGEGNQPQHF
TRBV9	TRBJ2-2	TRBD2	CASSVDPGGGTGELFF
TRBV24-1	TRBJ2-5	-	CATSDSPTDQETQYF
TRBV27	TRBJ1-6	-	CASSLQGSNSPLHF
TRBV2	TRBJ1-1	TRBD1	CASQRTGTNTEAFF
TRBV7-2	TRBJ1-5	-	CASSLGMGGYGQPQHF
TRBV4-2	TRBJ2-3	TRBD2	CASSQERAGGPGGTDTQYF
TRBV5-4	TRBJ1-2	-	CASSTDRHYGYTF
TRBV7-3	TRBJ1-6	-	CASSRGYENSPLHF
TRBV29-1	TRBJ1-2	TRBD1	CSVRQGLDGYTF
TRBV30	TRBJ2-4	TRBD1	CAWSLRQGVSNIQYF
TRBV5-1	TRBJ2-2	-	CASSEVEGELFF